Each of the 8 T cell receptor beta chains below was sequenced from the same sample in a study of human T cells and chemical hapten exposure. The time point was: patch test 1, 2 weeks after DPC sensitization. Treatment given: therapeutic diphenylcyclopropenone sensitization with weekly scalp DPC. The study extracted total RNA from unfractionated whole blood. TCRdb itself ran the RACE reads through MiXCR, one entry per CDR3 protein. The sample has around 57,000 distinct CDR3 sequences; approximately 9.9% are singletons. The sequencing used whole blood, collected in connection with sensitization to the hapten diphenylcyclopropenone (DPC). Receptor source: a woman in her forties with alopecia areata. Some clones in this sample may be carry-over from other donors' samples.

V usage is TRBV28 and J usage is TRBJ1-1; 8 bases are a match to TRBD1. Germline V gene sequence: CDR1 MDHEN, CDR2 SYDVKM. The CDR3 has 14 residues. The junction had 3 bases not matched to a gene; V was cut back by 1 base and J by 5 bases. The CDR3 sequence: CASSLSGGITEAFF. The DNA of the CDR3 is TGTGCCAGCAGTTTATCAGGGGGCATTACTGAAGCTTTCTTT.

At least ten counts were recorded for this clonotype. The CDR3 reads CSAIAGQETQYF. The CDR3 DNA sequence: TGCAGTGCTATTGCGGGCCAAGAGACCCAGTACTTC. V gene TRBV20-1 combines with J gene TRBJ2-5; a weak D match, TRBD2 (5 bases). Trimming shortened V by 4 bases and J by 1 base, and 7 bases separated the two germline ends. In germline, CDR1 is DFQATT, CDR2 SNEGSKA (reference sequence). The CDR3 runs to 12 residues.

A few counts support this clonotype. CDR3 DNA sequence: TGTGCCAGCAGCTTAATTTCAGATACGCAGTATTTT. This codes for CASSLISDTQYF. The J gene is TRBJ2-3, the V gene TRBV7-9; D is unresolved. V lost 2 bases and J lost 4, with 4 bases in between. Germline V lookup: CDR1 SEHNR, CDR2 FQNEAQ (reference sequence). The CDR3 contains 12 residues.

J is TRBJ1-6 and V is TRBV13; D call uncertain. Deletions cut 0 bases from V and 5 bases from J, with 17 bases between. The CDR3 loop spans 18 amino acids. Germline CDR1 and CDR2: PRHDT and FYEKMQ (reference sequence). The CDR3 DNA sequence: TGTGCCAGCAGCTTAGGGCCCCGTCCAGGCCGGGATAATTCACCCCTCCACTTT. The encoded protein is CASSLGPRPGRDNSPLHF. Full variable domain (outside the CDR3, taken from reference TRBV13 and TRBJ1-6): AAGVIQSPRHLIKEKRETATLKCYPIPRHDTVYWYQQGPGQDPQFLISFYEKMQSDKGSIPDRFSAQQFSDYHSELNMSSLELGDSALYFCASSLGPRPGRDNSPLHFGNGTRLTVT.

This clonotype was detected a few times. The genes are TRBV11-2 and TRBJ2-3; D call uncertain. The CDR3 runs 20 residues. V gave up 4 bases and J gave up 8 bases, with 34 bases separating them. Germline V gene data show CDR1 as SGHAT and CDR2 as FQNNGV. CDR3 region: CASSSQPAGPIKTRSGTQYF. In DNA, the CDR3 is TGTGCCAGCAGCTCCCAACCCGCTGGTCCCATCAAGACCCGGAGTGGTACGCAGTATTTT.

The rearrangement links TRBV20-1 to TRBJ1-5, with 8 bases matching TRBD1. The CDR3 covers 15 residues. The junction had 10 bases not matched to a gene; V was cut back by 6 bases and J by 3 bases. Germline V gene lookup returns CDR1 DFQATT and CDR2 SNEGSKA (reference sequence). The CDR3 nucleotides read TGCAGTGCCGTCCAACGGACAGGGATCAATCAGCCCCAGCATTTT. It is translated as CSAVQRTGINQPQHF.

The V gene is TRBV20-1, the J gene TRBJ2-7; D is possibly TRBD1 or TRBD2 (5 bases each). The ends were cut back, 5 bases at V and 4 bases at J, with 18 bases in the middle. The CDR3 covers 14 residues. Per the germline V gene, CDR1 is DFQATT and CDR2 is SNEGSKA (reference sequence). CDR3: CSAVITGPLYEQYF. The CDR3 DNA follows: TGCAGTGCTGTTATTACGGGACCCCTTTACGAGCAGTACTTC.

The CDR3 DNA follows: TGTGCCAGCTCACCACTGGGGACAGGGCCCTACGAGCAGTACTTC. This translates into CASSPLGTGPYEQYF. This chain connects TRBV18 to TRBJ2-7, with 9 bases that match TRBD1. Germline CDR1 is KGHSH and CDR2 is LQKENI. Unmatched junction bases numbered 3, after V lost 1 base and J lost 2 bases. The CDR3 loop spans 15 amino acids.